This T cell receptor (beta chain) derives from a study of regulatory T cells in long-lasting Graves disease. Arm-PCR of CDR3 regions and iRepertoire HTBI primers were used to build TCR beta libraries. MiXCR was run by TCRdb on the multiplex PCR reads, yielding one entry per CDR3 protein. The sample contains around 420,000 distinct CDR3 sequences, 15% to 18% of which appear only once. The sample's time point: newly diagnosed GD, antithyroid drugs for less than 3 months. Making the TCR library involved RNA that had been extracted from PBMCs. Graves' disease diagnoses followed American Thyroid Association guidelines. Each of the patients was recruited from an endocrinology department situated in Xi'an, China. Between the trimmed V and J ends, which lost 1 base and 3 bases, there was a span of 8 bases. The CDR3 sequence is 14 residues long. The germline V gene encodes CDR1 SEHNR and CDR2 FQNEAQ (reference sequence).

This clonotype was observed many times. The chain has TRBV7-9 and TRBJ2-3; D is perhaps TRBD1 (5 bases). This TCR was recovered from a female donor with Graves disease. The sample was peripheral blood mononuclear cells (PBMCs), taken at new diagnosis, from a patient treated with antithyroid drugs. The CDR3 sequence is CASSLDAGTDTQYF. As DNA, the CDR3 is TGTGCCAGCAGCTTAGATGCAGGGACAGATACGCAGTATTTT. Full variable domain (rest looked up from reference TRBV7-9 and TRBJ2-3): DTGVSQNPRHKITKRGQNVTFRCDPISEHNRLYWYRQTLGQGPEFLTYFQNEAQLEKSRLLSDRFSAERPKGSFSTLEIQRTEQGDSAMYLCASSLDAGTDTQYFGPGTRLTVL.